The 16 T cell receptor beta chains reported below all come from one sample, sequenced in a study of beta chain features in type 1 diabetes. Expressed TCRB transcripts were sequenced because the entire RNA isolate underwent reverse transcription. Clones were read by immunoSEQ multiplex PCR, and TCRdb kept only the in-frame ones, dropping some. The sample includes about 53,000 clones, 50% to 75% of them seen just once. Their recognized antigens are unknown. Study-wide results and caveats: The study found moderately but significantly shorter TCRB CDR3s in all four CD4+ subsets of Type 1 diabetes patients.

Sequencing used stem cell memory CD4+ T cells from blood. Receptors were obtained from a woman aged 25 to 39 with type 1 diabetes.

The rearrangement links TRBV30 to TRBJ1-1, with TRBD1 identical over 8 bases. This CDR3 has 14 amino acids. Looked up from germline, CDR1 is GTSNPN and CDR2 is SVGIG (reference sequence). Trimming cost V 4 bases and J 5 bases; bases outside gene matches: 9. DNA for the CDR3: TGTGCCTGGACCCACAGGGGGATAGAGACTGAAGCTTTCTTT. It specifies CAWTHRGIETEAFF.

The chain is built from TRBV7-3 and TRBJ2-3, with TRBD1 identical over 10 bases. V dropped 5 bases and J dropped 1; count of bases not matched to a gene: 12. Germline values: CDR1 SGHTA, CDR2 FQGTGA. There are 18 residues in the CDR3. CDR3 sequence: CASSATITGTGGTDTQYF. The CDR3 DNA reads TGTGCCAGCAGCGCCACTATTACCGGGACAGGGGGCACAGATACGCAGTATTTT.

The chain is built from TRBV28 and TRBJ2-4, with TRBD1 identical over 7 bases. From germline, CDR1 is MDHEN and CDR2 SYDVKM. The CDR3 sequence is 16 residues long. Unmatched junction bases numbered 5, after V lost 3 bases and J lost 0 bases. The CDR3 reads CASSFWTGLAKNIQYF. The CDR3 DNA sequence: TGTGCCAGCAGTTTTTGGACAGGACTAGCCAAAAACATTCAGTACTTC.

This clone was picked up one time. This chain uses TRBV5-6 with TRBJ1-5, with 9 positions matching TRBD1. The CDR3 extends over 15 amino acids. The germline gives CDR1 SGHDT, CDR2 YYEEEE. Trimming cost V 2 bases and J 7 bases; bases outside gene matches: 7. In nucleotides, the CDR3 is TGTGCCAGCAGCTTAGGGGACAGGGAGAGGCAGCCCCAGCATTTT. It specifies CASSLGDRERQPQHF.

This clone was found a few times. The rearrangement joins TRBV7-2 to TRBJ1-1, with TRBD1 matching over 7 bases. V shed 5 bases and J 12 bases; nucleotides not matched to a gene: 12. Germline lookup yields CDR1 SGHTA and CDR2 FQGNSA. CDR3 length: 13 amino acids. The CDR3 region has the DNA TGTGCCAGCAGCCTGTCAAGACAGGGACGGACTTTCTTT. Amino acid sequence: CASSLSRQGRTFF.

This clone was seen once. This sequence joins TRBV28 and TRBJ1-4; 8 bases line up with TRBD1. The CDR3 is 16 residues long. Germline CDR1 reads MDHEN; CDR2 reads SYDVKM. V was clipped by 5 bases and J by 2 bases; unmatched bases: 7. CDR3 coding DNA: TGTGCCAGCAGTCCCCTCCGGGACAGGACTAATGAAAAACTGTTTTTT. The encoded protein is CASSPLRDRTNEKLFF.

V is TRBV18 and J is TRBJ2-5; D not certain. Germline CDR1 and CDR2: KGHSH and LQKENI. Trimming stripped 0 bases from V and 0 bases from J, with 8 bases between. The CDR3 consists of 15 residues. CDR3 in amino acids: CASSPPYPYQETQYF. CDR3 bases: TGTGCCAGCTCACCACCCTACCCGTACCAAGAGACCCAGTACTTC. Full variable domain (outside the CDR3, taken from reference TRBV18 and TRBJ2-5): NAGVMQNPRHLVRRRGQEARLRCSPMKGHSHVYWYRQLPEEGLKFMVYLQKENIIDESGMPKERFSAEFPKEGPSILRIQQVVRGDSAAYFCASSPPYPYQETQYFGPGTRLLVL.

The rearrangement joins TRBV4-2 to TRBJ2-7; 9 nucleotides align to TRBD2. The J segment lost 2 bases and the V segment lost 2 bases, leaving 7 bases of the junction unmatched. Germline CDR1 LGHNA, CDR2 YNFKEQ. CDR3 length: 16 amino acids. CDR3: CASSQQSGGRAYEQYF. The DNA of the CDR3 is TGTGCCAGCAGCCAACAGAGTGGCGGGAGGGCCTACGAGCAGTACTTC.

The J gene is TRBJ2-1, the V gene TRBV4-1; tentative D call: TRBD2 (5 bases). CDR3 size: 17 residues. Trimming stripped 1 base from V and 6 bases from J, with 19 bases between. Looked up from germline, CDR1 is MGHRA and CDR2 is YSYEKL. The CDR3, as DNA: TGCGCCAGCAGCCAAGTTTCGGCGGGTCTTACCTTCAATGAGCAGTTCTTC. Its protein product is CASSQVSAGLTFNEQFF.

The rearrangement joins TRBV5-6 to TRBJ2-5; D possibly corresponds to TRBD1 (5 bases). V lost 4 bases and J lost 4, with 11 bases in between. This CDR3 comprises 13 residues. Germline V gene lookup returns CDR1 SGHDT and CDR2 YYEEEE. This CDR3 reads CASSNTGPETQYF. CDR3 DNA sequence: TGTGCCAGCAGCAATACAGGACCAGAGACCCAGTACTTC.

The V gene is TRBV6-6, the J gene TRBJ2-3; D is unresolved. This CDR3 has 12 residues. Between the trimmed V and J ends, which lost 6 bases and 10 bases, there was a span of 14 bases. Germline loops: CDR1 MNHNY, CDR2 SVGAGI (reference sequence). This CDR3 is CASRTDQAPQYF. CDR3 in DNA: TGTGCCAGCAGAACAGACCAGGCCCCGCAGTATTTT.

The V call is TRBV28, the J call TRBJ2-5, with 9 bases that match TRBD1. The CDR3 is made up of 14 amino acids. Germline V gives CDR1 MDHEN, CDR2 SYDVKM. With V trimmed by 4 bases and J by 4 bases, 4 bases remained unmatched. The CDR3 loop reads CASSSGQGPETQYF. CDR3 DNA sequence: TGTGCCAGCAGTTCGGGACAGGGCCCAGAGACCCAGTACTTC.

This clone was seen more than once but under ten times. V is TRBV7-9 and J is TRBJ2-5; D is perhaps TRBD2 (6 bases). CDR3 length: 15 residues. V shed 5 bases and J shed 2 bases, with 15 bases lying between them. CDR1 is SEHNR, CDR2 FQNEAQ, per germline (reference sequence). CDR3 bases: TGTGCCAGCAGCCTGGAGGGGCGAAGTCAAGAGACCCAGTACTTC. Its translation: CASSLEGRSQETQYF.

Concerning this clone itself: Other nucleotide sequences from this sample produce the same CDR3. This rearrangement joins TRBV4-2 to TRBJ2-1, with 10 bases fitting TRBD2. CDR1 LGHNA and CDR2 YNFKEQ come from the germline V gene. The V and J ends lost 3 bases and 3 bases, in that order; junction bases with no gene match: 8. The CDR3 runs to 17 residues. CDR3 sequence reads: CASSQAAGTSVYNEQFF. The CDR3, as DNA: TGTGCCAGCAGCCAGGCCGCCGGGACTAGCGTCTACAATGAGCAGTTCTTC.

V usage is TRBV2 and J usage is TRBJ1-5; 10 nucleotides agree with TRBD1. The germline V gene encodes CDR1 SNHLY and CDR2 FYNNEI. The V segment lost 5 bases and the J segment 4 bases; nucleotides outside the gene matches: 5. This CDR3 is built from 15 residues. CDR3: CASSRGQGGNQPQHF. The CDR3 DNA follows: TGTGCCAGCAGTCGCGGACAGGGGGGTAATCAGCCCCAGCATTTT.

The chain couples TRBV2 to TRBJ2-5; 12 bases line up with TRBD2. V was clipped by 6 bases and J by 5 bases; unmatched bases: 7. CDR3 length: 15 residues. Germline-derived CDR1 and CDR2 are SNHLY and FYNNEI. The CDR3 spells CASSLTSGSSETQYF. The CDR3 DNA is TGTGCCAGCAGCTTGACTAGCGGGAGTTCGGAGACCCAGTACTTC.